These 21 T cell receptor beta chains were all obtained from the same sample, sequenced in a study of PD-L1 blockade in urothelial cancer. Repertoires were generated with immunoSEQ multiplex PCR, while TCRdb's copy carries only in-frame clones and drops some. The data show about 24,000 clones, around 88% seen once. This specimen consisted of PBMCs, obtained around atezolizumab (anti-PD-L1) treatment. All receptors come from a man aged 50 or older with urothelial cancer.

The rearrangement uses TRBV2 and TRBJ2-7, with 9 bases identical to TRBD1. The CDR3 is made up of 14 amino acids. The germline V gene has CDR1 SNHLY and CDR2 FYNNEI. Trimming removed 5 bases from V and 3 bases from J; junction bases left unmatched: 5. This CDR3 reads CASSWGQGNYEQYF. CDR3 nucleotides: TGTGCCAGCAGTTGGGGACAGGGTAACTACGAGCAGTACTTC.

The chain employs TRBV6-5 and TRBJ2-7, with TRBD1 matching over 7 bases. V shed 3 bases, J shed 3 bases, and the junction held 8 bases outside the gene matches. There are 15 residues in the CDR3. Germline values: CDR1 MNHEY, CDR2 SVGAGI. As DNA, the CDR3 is TGTGCCAGCAGTTATAAATCCAGGGGGATCTACGAGCAGTACTTC. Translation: CASSYKSRGIYEQYF.

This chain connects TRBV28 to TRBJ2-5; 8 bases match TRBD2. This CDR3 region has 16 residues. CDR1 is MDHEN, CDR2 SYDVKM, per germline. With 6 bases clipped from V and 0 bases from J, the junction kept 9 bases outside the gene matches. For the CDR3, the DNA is TGTGCCAGCAGAGGTTGGTTACTAGCGGACCAAGAGACCCAGTACTTC. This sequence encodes CASRGWLLADQETQYF.

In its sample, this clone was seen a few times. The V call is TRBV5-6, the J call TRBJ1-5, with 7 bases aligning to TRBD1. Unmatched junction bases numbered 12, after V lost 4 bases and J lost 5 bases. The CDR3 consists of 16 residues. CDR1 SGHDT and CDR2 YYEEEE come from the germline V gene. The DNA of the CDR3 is TGTGCCAGCAGCCGATTTAAACAGGGGAATTATCAGCCCCAGCATTTT. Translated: CASSRFKQGNYQPQHF.

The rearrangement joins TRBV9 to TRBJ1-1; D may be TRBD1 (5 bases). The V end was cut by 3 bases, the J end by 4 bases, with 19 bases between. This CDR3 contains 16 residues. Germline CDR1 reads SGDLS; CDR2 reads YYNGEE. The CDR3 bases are TGTGCCAGCAGCGGTGTCGGGGGATTCGCGGGCACTGAAGCTTTCTTT. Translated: CASSGVGGFAGTEAFF.

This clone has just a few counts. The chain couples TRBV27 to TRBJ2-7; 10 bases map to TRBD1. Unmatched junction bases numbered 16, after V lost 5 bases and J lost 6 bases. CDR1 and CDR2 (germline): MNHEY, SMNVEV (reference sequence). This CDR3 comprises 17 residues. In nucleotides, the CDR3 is TGTGCCAGCAGTGGAACAGTCATCCCGGGACAGGGGTTCGAGCAGTACTTC. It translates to CASSGTVIPGQGFEQYF.

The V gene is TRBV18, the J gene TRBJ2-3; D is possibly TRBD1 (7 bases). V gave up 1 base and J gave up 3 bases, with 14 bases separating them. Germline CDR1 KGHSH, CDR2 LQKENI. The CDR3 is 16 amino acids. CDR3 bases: TGTGCCAGCTCACCACTGGAGGGGGCGCGGACAGATACGCAGTATTTT. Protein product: CASSPLEGARTDTQYF.

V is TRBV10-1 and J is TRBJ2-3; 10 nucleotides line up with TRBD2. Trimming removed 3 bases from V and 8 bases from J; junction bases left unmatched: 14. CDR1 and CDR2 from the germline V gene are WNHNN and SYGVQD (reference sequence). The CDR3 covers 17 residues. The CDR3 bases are TGCGCCAGCAGTGACCCTGGACTAGCGGCTAGCATTGTTACGCAGTATTTT. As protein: CASSDPGLAASIVTQYF.

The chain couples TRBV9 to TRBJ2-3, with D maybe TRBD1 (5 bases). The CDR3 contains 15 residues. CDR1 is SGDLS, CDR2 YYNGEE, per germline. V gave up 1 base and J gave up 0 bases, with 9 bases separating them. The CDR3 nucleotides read TGTGCCAGCAGCGTAAGGGCAGGGAGCACAGATACGCAGTATTTT. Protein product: CASSVRAGSTDTQYF. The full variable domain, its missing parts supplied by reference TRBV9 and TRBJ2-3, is DSGVTQTPKHLITATGQRVTLRCSPRSGDLSVYWYQQSLDQGLQFLIQYYNGEERAKGNILERFSAQQFPDLHSELNLSSLELGDSALYFCASSVRAGSTDTQYFGPGTRLTVL.

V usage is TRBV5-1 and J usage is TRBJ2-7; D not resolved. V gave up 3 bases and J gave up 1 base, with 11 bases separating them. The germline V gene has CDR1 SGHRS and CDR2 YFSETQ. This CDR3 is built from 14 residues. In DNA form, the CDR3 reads TGCGCCAGCAGCTACGACTCAAAATCCTACGAGCAGTACTTC. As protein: CASSYDSKSYEQYF.

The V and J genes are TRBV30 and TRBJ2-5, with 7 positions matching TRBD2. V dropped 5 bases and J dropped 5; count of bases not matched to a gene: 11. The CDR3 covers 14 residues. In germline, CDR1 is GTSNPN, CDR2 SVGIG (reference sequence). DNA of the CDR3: TGTGCCTGGCGGCGGCCCCTGGGGGGGGAGACCCAGTACTTC. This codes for CAWRRPLGGETQYF.

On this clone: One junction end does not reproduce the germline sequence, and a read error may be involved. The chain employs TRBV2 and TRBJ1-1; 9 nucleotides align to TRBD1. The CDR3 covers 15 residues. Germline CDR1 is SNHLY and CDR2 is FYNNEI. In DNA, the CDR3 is TGTGCCAGCAGGGAAGACAGGGGGTGGAACACTGAAGCTTTCTTT. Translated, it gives CASREDRGWNTEAFF.

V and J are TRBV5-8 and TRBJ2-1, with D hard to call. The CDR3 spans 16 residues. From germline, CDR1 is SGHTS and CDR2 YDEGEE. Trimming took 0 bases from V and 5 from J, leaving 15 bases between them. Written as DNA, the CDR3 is TGTGCCAGCAGCTTGGTAATGGTCTCGGTCCACAATGAGCAGTTCTTC. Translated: CASSLVMVSVHNEQFF.

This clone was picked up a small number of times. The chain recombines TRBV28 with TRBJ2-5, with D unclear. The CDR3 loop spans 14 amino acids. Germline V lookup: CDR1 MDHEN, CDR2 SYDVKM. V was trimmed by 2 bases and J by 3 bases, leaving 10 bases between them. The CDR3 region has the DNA TGTGCCAGCAGTTTACCCTTTCGGGAAGAGACCCAGTACTTC. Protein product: CASSLPFREETQYF.

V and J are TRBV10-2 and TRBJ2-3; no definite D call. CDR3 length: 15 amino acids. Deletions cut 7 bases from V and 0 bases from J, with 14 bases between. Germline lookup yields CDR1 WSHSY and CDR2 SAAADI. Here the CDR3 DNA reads TGCGCCAGCACCCACGGGTTACAAAGCACAGATACGCAGTATTTT. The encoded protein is CASTHGLQSTDTQYF.

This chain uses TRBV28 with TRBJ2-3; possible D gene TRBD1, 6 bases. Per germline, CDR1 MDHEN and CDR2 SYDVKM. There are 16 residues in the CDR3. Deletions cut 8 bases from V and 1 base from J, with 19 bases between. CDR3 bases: TGTGCCAGCCCCCCCACGCAGGGGTGGGGCACAGATACGCAGTATTTT. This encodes CASPPTQGWGTDTQYF.

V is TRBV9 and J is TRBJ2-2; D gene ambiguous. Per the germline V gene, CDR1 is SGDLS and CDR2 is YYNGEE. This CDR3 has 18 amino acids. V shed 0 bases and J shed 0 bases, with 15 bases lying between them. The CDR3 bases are TGTGCCAGCAGCGTAGGGTCCGCGTGGTCTCCGAACACCGGGGAGCTGTTTTTT. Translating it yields CASSVGSAWSPNTGELFF. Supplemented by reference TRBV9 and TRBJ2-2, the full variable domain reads DSGVTQTPKHLITATGQRVTLRCSPRSGDLSVYWYQQSLDQGLQFLIQYYNGEERAKGNILERFSAQQFPDLHSELNLSSLELGDSALYFCASSVGSAWSPNTGELFFGEGSRLTVL.

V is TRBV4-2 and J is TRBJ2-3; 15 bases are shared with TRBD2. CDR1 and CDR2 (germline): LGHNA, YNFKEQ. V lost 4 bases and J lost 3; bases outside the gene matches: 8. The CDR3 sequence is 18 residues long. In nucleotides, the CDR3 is TGTGCCAGCAGCCCGGGACTAGCGGGGGGAGTGCGGACAGATACGCAGTATTTT. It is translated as CASSPGLAGGVRTDTQYF.

The CDR3 reads CASKRQGRVNTGELFF. In DNA, the CDR3 is TGTGCCAGTAAACGACAGGGGAGGGTCAACACCGGGGAGCTGTTTTTT. This rearrangement joins TRBV28 to TRBJ2-2; perhaps TRBD1 as D (8 bases). From germline, CDR1 is MDHEN and CDR2 SYDVKM. V lost 9 bases, J lost 2 bases, and 19 bases lay in between. The CDR3 runs 16 residues.

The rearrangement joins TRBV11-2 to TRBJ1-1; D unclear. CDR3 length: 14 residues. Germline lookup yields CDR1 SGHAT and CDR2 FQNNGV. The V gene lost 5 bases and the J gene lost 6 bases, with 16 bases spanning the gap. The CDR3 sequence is CASSAETRRAEAFF. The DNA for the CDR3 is TGTGCCAGCAGCGCCGAAACGCGGCGGGCTGAAGCTTTCTTT.

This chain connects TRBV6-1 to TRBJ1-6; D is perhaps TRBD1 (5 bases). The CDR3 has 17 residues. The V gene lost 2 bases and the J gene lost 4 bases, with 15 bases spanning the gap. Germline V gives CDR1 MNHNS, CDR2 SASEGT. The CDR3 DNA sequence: TGTGCCAGCAGTGAATTGGGTAGGGGTTTTTATAATTCACCCCTCCACTTT. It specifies CASSELGRGFYNSPLHF.